The source of this TCR beta chain is a study of beta chain features in type 1 diabetes. Study-wide findings and caveats: The study notes PCR might favor shorter templates equally in patients and controls. A moderate, significant TCRB CDR3 shortening appeared in type 1 diabetes across four CD4+ subsets.

cDNA synthesis used the whole RNA isolate, giving expressed TCRB sequences. TCRdb's table, derived via immunoSEQ multiplex PCR, lists solely in-frame clones and lacks some. The data hold about 340,000 clones, with roughly 14% observed a single time. CDR3 length: 14 residues. Trimming removed 7 bases at V and 0 bases at J, with 13 bases between. Germline-derived CDR1 and CDR2 are MDHEN and SYDVKM. Once sorted, every population was more than 98% pure. This clone occurred a few times. Its target is unknown. The chain combines TRBV28 with TRBJ2-7, with D perhaps TRBD1 (6 bases). The receptor's source is a woman between 18 and 29 years old with type 1 diabetes. Sequenced sample: naive CD4+ T cells from blood. Here the CDR3 DNA reads TGTGCCAGCACTTGGGGGACAATCTCCTACGAGCAGTACTTC. It codes for CASTWGTISYEQYF.